The next 9 T cell receptor beta chains were all read from a single sample in a study of post-analysis software for immune sequencing data. General study findings and limits: TRBV segments more frequent in patients than in controls numbered several and included TRBV5-6, TRBV5-1 and TRBV20-1.

Which antigens these TCRs recognize remains unknown. TCR beta libraries were prepared from cDNA with unique molecular identifiers. TCRdb passed the PCR reads through MiXCR, listing each CDR3 protein once. The table shows hundreds of thousands of distinct CDR3 sequences, with more than 50% occurring only once. Material for sequencing was blood. These receptors were obtained from a girl aged 2 to 10 with multiple sclerosis.

The chain joins TRBV5-1 to TRBJ2-6; a weak D match, TRBD2 (6 bases). The CDR3 covers 17 residues. Germline CDR1 reads SGHRS; CDR2 reads YFSETQ. V lost 7 bases and J 0 bases, leaving 17 bases between the germline ends. CDR3 region: CASGTGMDYSGANVLTF. The CDR3 DNA sequence: TGCGCCAGCGGAACCGGGATGGACTACTCTGGGGCCAACGTCCTGACTTTC.

V gene TRBV9 combines with J gene TRBJ2-3; D unclear. Trimming removed 2 bases from V and 2 bases from J, with 12 bases in between. Germline V gene lookup returns CDR1 SGDLS and CDR2 YYNGEE. The CDR3 has 15 amino acids. CDR3 loop: CASSVGGGHTDTQYF. The DNA of the CDR3 is TGTGCCAGCAGCGTGGGCGGCGGCCACACAGATACGCAGTATTTT.

The chain recombines TRBV11-2 with TRBJ2-1; TRBD1 is a possible D gene (6 bases). The V gene's germline CDR1 is SGHAT and CDR2 FQNNGV. The CDR3 spans 15 residues. Deletions cut 2 bases from V and 2 bases from J, with 10 bases between. The CDR3 nucleotides read TGTGCCAGCAGCTTATGGACAGTTACCTACAATGAGCAGTTCTTC. Translated, it gives CASSLWTVTYNEQFF.

In this sample, this clonotype turned up once. The chain links TRBV10-3 to TRBJ2-1; 11 nucleotides line up with TRBD2. The CDR3 runs to 17 residues. V was clipped by 1 base and J by 6 bases; unmatched bases: 8. Germline lookup yields CDR1 ENHRY and CDR2 SYGVKD. CDR3 residues: CAISEWTSGPQSNEQFF. The CDR3 nucleotides read TGTGCCATCAGTGAGTGGACTAGCGGGCCACAATCCAATGAGCAGTTCTTC.

The chain employs TRBV7-2 and TRBJ1-2, with D uncertain. V lost 5 bases to trimming and J lost 4 bases, with 17 bases between them. The CDR3 totals 15 residues. CDR1 and CDR2 (germline): SGHTA, FQGNSA. This CDR3 reads CASSLRIPGPYGYTF. The CDR3 coding sequence is TGTGCCAGCAGCCTAAGGATCCCCGGGCCCTATGGCTACACCTTC.

This clonotype was detected once. The chain recombines TRBV20-1 with TRBJ2-5; D is possibly TRBD1 or TRBD2 (5 bases each). From germline, CDR1 is DFQATT and CDR2 SNEGSKA (reference sequence). This CDR3 comprises 11 residues. The V end lost 5 bases, the J end lost 5 bases, and 9 bases lay between the germline ends. The CDR3 region is CSAEGEETQYF. CDR3 in DNA: TGCAGTGCTGAAGGGGAGGAGACCCAGTACTTC.

This clonotype turned up a few times. This chain uses TRBV29-1 with TRBJ2-3, with 8 bases aligning to TRBD2. Germline CDR1 reads SQVTM; CDR2 reads ANQGSEA. The CDR3 length is 16 residues. V trimming: 0 bases; J trimming: 6 bases; junction bases outside the gene matches: 11. For the CDR3, the DNA is TGCAGCGTTGAAGATCATAGGGCGGGGGGCCTTGATACGCAGTATTTT. Translated, it gives CSVEDHRAGGLDTQYF.

This clonotype was found a few times. The chain links TRBV7-6 to TRBJ2-1, with D possibly being TRBD1 (6 bases). V was shortened by 8 bases and J by 4 bases, with 18 bases between the two germline ends. The CDR3 has 15 residues. Germline V CDR1 and CDR2: SGHVS, FNYEAQ. The CDR3 loop reads CASSPRDNLYNEQFF. DNA of the CDR3: TGTGCCAGCTCCCCCCGGGACAATCTTTACAATGAGCAGTTCTTC.

This clonotype came up a few times. The chain links TRBV6-5 to TRBJ1-2; 10 nucleotides line up with TRBD1. V was clipped by 6 bases and J by 4 bases; unmatched bases: 5. The CDR3 extends over 14 amino acids. Germline CDR1 reads MNHEY; CDR2 reads SVGAGI. The CDR3 region is CASRWGQGSYGYTF. In nucleotides, the CDR3 is TGTGCCAGCAGATGGGGACAGGGGAGCTATGGCTACACCTTC.